The source of this TCR beta chain is a study of blood T cell repertoires in COVID-19. Whole-study context: T cells, B-cell-depleted T cells, or PBMCs supplied cDNA or gDNA.

The CDR3 is 14 residues long. The junction had 4 bases not matched to a gene; V was cut back by 0 bases and J by 11 bases. CDR1 is LNHNV and CDR2 is YYDKDF in the germline V gene (reference sequence). Sequenced by immunoSEQ multiplex PCR; TCRdb stores in-frame clones only, minus some. Among over 200,000 clones listed, 85% to 90% were seen once. The clonotype was recovered from a woman aged 55-75 years with acute or convalescent COVID-19. Material: peripheral blood. This chain joins TRBV15 and TRBJ1-2; TRBD1 aligns across 12 bases. CDR3 sequence reads: CATSRELGQGAYTF. The CDR3 bases are TGTGCCACCAGCAGAGAATTGGGACAGGGGGCTTACACCTTC. Full variable domain (missing parts from reference TRBV15 and TRBJ1-2): DAMVIQNPRYQVTQFGKPVTLSCSQTLNHNVMYWYQQKSSQAPKLLFHYYDKDFNNEADTPDNFQSRRPNTSFCFLDIRSPGLGDTAMYLCATSRELGQGAYTFGSGTRLTVV.